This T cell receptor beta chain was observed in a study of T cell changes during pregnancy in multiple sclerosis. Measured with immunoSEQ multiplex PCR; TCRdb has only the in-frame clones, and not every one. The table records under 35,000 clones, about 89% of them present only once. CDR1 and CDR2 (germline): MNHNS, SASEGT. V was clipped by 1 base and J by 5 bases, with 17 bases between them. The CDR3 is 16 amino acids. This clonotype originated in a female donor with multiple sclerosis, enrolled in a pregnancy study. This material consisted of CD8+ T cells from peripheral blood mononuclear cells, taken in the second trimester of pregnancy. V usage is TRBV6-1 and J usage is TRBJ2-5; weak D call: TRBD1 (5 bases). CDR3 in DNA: TGTGCCAGCAGTGAAGAAATCGCAGGGCGTAGGGAGACCCAGTACTTC. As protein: CASSEEIAGRRETQYF.